Included here is one TCR beta chain sequence, with context. This sample is part of a study of CD8 T cells in ankylosing spondylitis. Using its own MiXCR run on the 5' RACE reads, TCRdb lists one record per CDR3 protein. Among 230,000 or so distinct CDR3 sequences, 20% to 30% were seen once, and the ten largest hold 0.6% to 0.75%. V trimming: 5 bases; J trimming: 3 bases; junction bases outside the gene matches: 10. The CDR3 sequence is 17 residues long. Germline V gives CDR1 WNHNN, CDR2 SYGVQD (reference sequence). The V and J genes are TRBV10-1 and TRBJ2-3, with 11 bases aligning to TRBD1. The sample was blood, either unsorted or a sorted T cell fraction (not recorded which). This TCR was recovered from a male donor with ankylosing spondylitis or in good health (not recorded which). The CDR3 loop reads CASSFTPGQGATDTQYF. DNA for the CDR3: TGCGCCAGCAGTTTCACCCCCGGACAGGGGGCAACAGATACGCAGTATTTT.